One and the same sample provided the 28 T cell receptor beta chains below, sequenced in a study of persistence of HIV-infected CD4 T cells. This nonspecific control used anti-CD3/anti-CD28 bead stimulation of CD4+ T cells. Sorting of responding CD4+ T cells relied on upregulated CD40 ligand together with CD69. What these receptors recognize is not known. The libraries were made with immunoSEQ version 4 in survey mode. Here immunoSEQ multiplex PCR was the method, and the copy in TCRdb shows in-frame clones only, minus some. Of tens of thousands of clones in the sample, approximately 91% were seen once. The sample was CD4+ T cells sorted from PBMCs after roughly 18-hour stimulation, taken from a patient who received antiretroviral therapy. The receptors derive from an adult man with HIV who was CMV-seropositive.

V usage is TRBV18 and J usage is TRBJ1-1; D ambiguous. V dropped 3 bases and J dropped 1 base, with 12 bases sitting between them. The CDR3 spans 15 residues. The germline V gene encodes CDR1 KGHSH and CDR2 LQKENI. In DNA, the CDR3 is TGTGCCAGCTCACCGAAGCAGCTCTCGAACACTGAAGCTTTCTTT. Translated, it gives CASSPKQLSNTEAFF.

V and J are TRBV28 and TRBJ1-2; perhaps TRBD1 as D (5 bases). CDR3 length equals 13 residues. The germline V gene encodes CDR1 MDHEN and CDR2 SYDVKM. V was clipped by 6 bases and J by 7 bases, with 15 bases between them. DNA of the CDR3: TGTGCCAGCAGCCCGGGGGGGTACAGTGGCTACACCTTC. Its protein is CASSPGGYSGYTF.

This clone showed up just a few times. The V gene is TRBV2, the J gene TRBJ2-3, with 15 bases lining up with TRBD2. Per the germline V gene, CDR1 is SNHLY and CDR2 is FYNNEI. This CDR3 contains 15 residues. The V gene end was trimmed by 7 bases and the J gene end by 6 bases; junction bases not matched to a gene: 5. CDR3 in DNA: TGTGCCAGCACTAGGACTAGCGGGGGGGCCGATACGCAGTATTTT. It specifies CASTRTSGGADTQYF.

For the CDR3, the DNA is TGTGCCAGCAGGACCCTAGGACAGGCATCCTACGAGCAGTACTTC. Amino acids: CASRTLGQASYEQYF. The rearrangement uses TRBV28 and TRBJ2-7, with 7 bases matching TRBD1. The trim removed 6 bases at V and 1 base at J, leaving 9 bases unmatched. This CDR3 comprises 15 residues. Germline-derived CDR1 and CDR2 are MDHEN and SYDVKM.

The chain combines TRBV5-4 with TRBJ2-3, with D possibly being TRBD1 (6 bases). With 6 bases removed from V and 6 bases from J, the gap between germline ends came to 20 bases. Germline V CDR1 and CDR2: SGHNT, YYREEE (reference sequence). This CDR3 is built from 15 residues. The CDR3 DNA is TGTGCCAGCATGTGGGACAAGGGGGTGGGGGATACGCAGTATTTT. Amino acid sequence: CASMWDKGVGDTQYF.

The rearrangement uses TRBV19 and TRBJ1-2, with 8 positions matching TRBD1. CDR1 LNHDA and CDR2 SQIVND come from the germline V gene (reference sequence). This CDR3 has 16 residues. The V and J ends lost 4 bases and 4 bases, in that order; junction bases with no gene match: 11. CDR3 sequence: CASSRRQGNEGYGYTF. The DNA of the CDR3 is TGTGCCAGTAGTAGAAGACAGGGGAATGAGGGCTATGGCTACACCTTC.

The chain recombines TRBV5-1 with TRBJ2-1; D unresolved. The CDR3 length is 15 residues. The V gene's germline CDR1 is SGHRS and CDR2 YFSETQ. With 7 bases removed from V and 0 bases from J, the gap between germline ends came to 14 bases. The CDR3: CASQLARSSYNEQFF. CDR3 nucleotide sequence: TGCGCCAGCCAGCTTGCTCGGAGCTCCTACAATGAGCAGTTCTTC.

The genes are TRBV28 and TRBJ1-1, with TRBD1 matching over 8 bases. Per the germline V gene, CDR1 is MDHEN and CDR2 is SYDVKM. The CDR3 covers 15 residues. The J segment lost 4 bases and the V segment lost 5 bases, leaving 9 bases of the junction unmatched. CDR3: CASSPAQGASTEAFF. The CDR3 bases are TGTGCCAGCAGTCCCGCCCAGGGGGCGTCCACTGAAGCTTTCTTT.

The chain uses TRBV24-1 and TRBJ2-1, with 12 positions matching TRBD2. The CDR3 has 15 residues. Germline assignment: CDR1 KGHDR and CDR2 SFDVKD. The ends lost 9 bases at V and 4 bases at J; junction bases unmatched: 6. CDR3 loop: CATRPSGGGYNEQFF. CDR3 nucleotide sequence: TGTGCCACCCGCCCTAGCGGGGGGGGATACAATGAGCAGTTCTTC.

This clone was recorded only once. The chain links TRBV30 to TRBJ2-2; 12 bases match TRBD2. With 6 bases clipped from V and 6 bases from J, the junction kept 8 bases outside the gene matches. The CDR3 length is 15 residues. From germline, CDR1 is GTSNPN and CDR2 SVGIG (reference sequence). CDR3 sequence reads: CACNTLAGGPGELFF. The CDR3 nucleotides read TGTGCCTGCAACACCCTAGCGGGGGGGCCCGGGGAGCTGTTTTTT. The full variable domain, in which reference TRBV30 and TRBJ2-2 provide the parts outside the CDR3, is SQTIHQWPATLVQPVGSPLSLECTVEGTSNPNLYWYRQAAGRGLQLLFYSVGIGQISSEVPQNLSASRPQDRQFILSSKKLLLSDSGFYLCACNTLAGGPGELFFGEGSRLTVL.

The genes are TRBV5-4 and TRBJ2-2, with D perhaps being TRBD1 or TRBD2 (5 bases each). The CDR3 totals 14 residues. Looked up from germline, CDR1 is SGHNT and CDR2 is YYREEE (reference sequence). The ends were cut back, 7 bases at V and 0 bases at J, with 10 bases in the middle. The CDR3 nucleotides are TGTGCCAGCTCTGGGGGACCGAACACCGGGGAGCTGTTTTTT. Amino acid sequence: CASSGGPNTGELFF.

The chain joins TRBV28 to TRBJ2-3; D is possibly TRBD2 (6 bases). V lost 6 bases and J lost 6, with 16 bases in between. The CDR3 extends over 14 amino acids. The germline CDR1 and CDR2 sequences are MDHEN and SYDVKM. The CDR3 sequence: CASSKEAGRDTQYF. CDR3 DNA: TGTGCCAGCAGCAAAGAGGCAGGGAGGGATACGCAGTATTTT.

The chain uses TRBV3-1 (or the pseudogene TRBV3-2) and TRBJ1-5; D gene ambiguous. In germline, CDR1 is LGHDT, CDR2 YNNKEL (reference sequence). The length of the CDR3 is 14 residues. V was trimmed by 9 bases and J by 2 bases, leaving 14 bases between them. The CDR3 sequence is CASSTTGGNQPQHF. The CDR3 DNA is TGTGCCAGTTCCACTACCGGGGGCAATCAGCCCCAGCATTTT.

The chain combines TRBV5-1 with TRBJ2-7; tentative D call: TRBD2 (6 bases). The CDR3 has 15 amino acids. V dropped 2 bases and J dropped 2 bases, with 14 bases sitting between them. The germline V gene has CDR1 SGHRS and CDR2 YFSETQ. In DNA, the CDR3 is TGCGCCAGCAGCTTCCCGGGAGCCAGAGCCTACGAGCAGTACTTC. Translation: CASSFPGARAYEQYF.

This clone was picked up one time. The genes are TRBV5-1 and TRBJ2-1, with 7 nucleotides matching TRBD1. The germline V gene has CDR1 SGHRS and CDR2 YFSETQ. Trimming took 2 bases from V and 4 from J; bases not matched to a gene: 6. CDR3 size: 15 residues. The CDR3 spells CASSFSPTGYNEQFF. CDR3 bases: TGCGCCAGCAGCTTTTCGCCGACAGGGTACAATGAGCAGTTCTTC.

The chain couples TRBV19 to TRBJ2-1; the D call may be TRBD1 or TRBD2 (6 bases each). The CDR3 consists of 13 residues. Germline CDR1 LNHDA, CDR2 SQIVND (reference sequence). V was shortened by 6 bases and J by 7 bases, with 13 bases between the two germline ends. The CDR3 sequence is CASRGGLNNEQFF. CDR3 DNA: TGTGCCAGTAGGGGGGGCCTCAATAATGAGCAGTTCTTC.

This chain connects TRBV18 to TRBJ2-2, with a weak D call TRBD2 (5 bases). CDR3 length: 14 amino acids. Germline V gene data show CDR1 as KGHSH and CDR2 as LQKENI. V lost 4 bases, J lost 5 bases, and 11 bases lay in between. CDR3 nucleotides: TGTGCCAGCTCACTCATCGGGGTTACCGGGGAGCTGTTTTTT. It translates to CASSLIGVTGELFF.

This clone was found a few times. The chain couples TRBV29-1 to TRBJ1-6; the D is unclear. The ends were cut back, 5 bases at V and 5 bases at J, with 10 bases in the middle. CDR3 size: 13 residues. CDR1 is SQVTM and CDR2 is ANQGSEA in the germline V gene. The CDR3 reads CSVRQFDNSPLHF. The CDR3 nucleotides are TGCAGCGTTCGTCAGTTCGATAATTCACCCCTCCACTTT.

V gene TRBV10-3 combines with J gene TRBJ2-5, with TRBD1 identical over 10 bases. The CDR3 spans 14 residues. In germline, CDR1 is ENHRY, CDR2 SYGVKD. V lost 6 bases to trimming and J lost 4 bases; unmatched junction nucleotides: 5. CDR3 in DNA: TGTGCCATCAGGGGGGACAGGGGAAGAGAGACCCAGTACTTC. Protein sequence: CAIRGDRGRETQYF.

The chain links TRBV19 to TRBJ2-1, with a tentative D call TRBD2 (6 bases). From germline, CDR1 is LNHDA and CDR2 SQIVND (reference sequence). The CDR3 totals 16 residues. Trimming shortened V by 3 bases and J by 1 base, and 13 bases separated the two germline ends. The CDR3 nucleotides are TGTGCCAGTAGTATGGGGGGACCCCCGTCCTACAATGAGCAGTTCTTC. It is translated as CASSMGGPPSYNEQFF.

The V and J genes are TRBV7-2 and TRBJ1-1, with TRBD1 identical over 7 bases. Germline V gene sequence: CDR1 SGHTA, CDR2 FQGNSA. V was pared by 2 bases and J by 4 bases, with 4 bases of the junction left unmatched. This CDR3 has 14 amino acids. CDR3 nucleotides: TGTGCCAGCAGCTTAAGGACAGGATTCACTGAAGCTTTCTTT. Its protein product is CASSLRTGFTEAFF.

This clone is a singleton in its sample. This chain joins TRBV5-5 and TRBJ2-7, with 10 nucleotides matching TRBD1. Germline CDR1 and CDR2: SGHKS and YYEKEE (reference sequence). The trim removed 4 bases at V and 4 bases at J, leaving 11 bases unmatched. The CDR3 has 16 amino acids. Here the CDR3 reads CASSHTATGGLYEQYF. CDR3 DNA sequence: TGTGCCAGCAGCCATACCGCGACAGGGGGCTTATACGAGCAGTACTTC.

The gene calls are TRBV6-1 and TRBJ1-2; 12 bases are a match to TRBD1. The junction had 5 bases not matched to a gene; V was cut back by 3 bases and J by 0 bases. Germline CDR1 MNHNS, CDR2 SASEGT. This CDR3 is built from 17 residues. Here the CDR3 reads CASSDGTGGFANYGYTF. In DNA, the CDR3 is TGTGCCAGCAGTGACGGGACAGGGGGCTTCGCTAACTATGGCTACACCTTC.

The chain has TRBV5-3 and TRBJ1-2; no firm D call. TRBV5-3 is an ORF, and what it does is uncertain. This CDR3 region has 12 residues. Trimming took 3 bases from V and 7 from J, leaving 10 bases between them. DNA for the CDR3: TGTGCCAGAAGCTCTACAGAGCTTGGCTACACCTTC. Its protein product is CARSSTELGYTF.

The genes are TRBV7-3 and TRBJ1-2; tentative D call: TRBD1 (6 bases). There are 15 residues in the CDR3. The ends were cut back, 5 bases at V and 5 bases at J, with 18 bases in the middle. The germline CDR1 and CDR2 sequences are SGHTA and FQGTGA. In nucleotides, the CDR3 is TGTGCCAGCAGCCGGGGGCCCCCTGGGGATTATGGCTACACCTTC. It translates to CASSRGPPGDYGYTF.

The gene calls are TRBV12-5 and TRBJ2-1, with 12 bases fitting TRBD2. The CDR3 spans 16 residues. The junction had 4 bases not matched to a gene; V was cut back by 3 bases and J by 4 bases. Germline CDR1 and CDR2: LGHNT and FRNRAP. CDR3 protein: CASGLGLAGLYNEQFF. In DNA form, the CDR3 reads TGTGCTAGTGGTTTAGGACTAGCGGGATTGTACAATGAGCAGTTCTTC.

The chain uses TRBV14 and TRBJ1-1; no clear D gene. Trimming left V 6 bases short and J 1 base short, with 9 bases between. Germline-derived CDR1 and CDR2 are SGHDN and FVKESK. There are 13 residues in the CDR3. As DNA, the CDR3 is TGTGCCAGCAGTCGGGGTCAGAACACTGAAGCTTTCTTT. Translation: CASSRGQNTEAFF.

V gene TRBV6-5 combines with J gene TRBJ2-7, with 10 bases identical to TRBD1. CDR3 size: 15 residues. Unmatched junction bases numbered 8, after V lost 2 bases and J lost 7 bases. Per the germline V gene, CDR1 is MNHEY and CDR2 is SVGAGI. DNA of the CDR3: TGTGCCAGCAGTTACCAGAACGCGGGACAGGGGGAGCAGTACTTC. This gives the protein CASSYQNAGQGEQYF.